A selection of T cell receptor beta chains follows, all from one sample in a study of OX40 agonist ivuxolimab in advanced cancers. TCRdb's copy holds only in-frame clones and misses some; the assay was immunoSEQ multiplex PCR. Of about 7,700 clones listed, approximately 79% were seen once; the top ten hold around 36%. The material was CD4+ or CD8+ T cells sorted from blood, obtained in a trial of the OX40 agonist ivuxolimab. The receptors derive from an adult with an advanced solid tumor such as melanoma, head and neck, liver or kidney cancer. The CDR3 runs from the conserved cysteine through the conserved F or W. Fields, in order: D gene, clone size, J gene, V gene, CDR3 protein, CDR3 DNA. D genes are given only for firm matches. For some rows the clone size is stated as once, few or many, or as a class when expanded; others skip it.

NA,NA,TRBJ2-2,TRBV30,CASTGGGELFF,TGTGCCTCCACTGGAGGCGGGGAGCTGTTTTTT
NA,once,TRBJ2-1,TRBV25-1,CASSNRDALSYNEQFF,TGTGCCAGCAGTAACCGGGACGCCTTGTCCTACAATGAGCAGTTCTTC
NA,NA,TRBJ2-1,TRBV25-1,CASSELRADPYNEQFF,TGTGCCAGCAGTGAATTAAGAGCGGACCCCTACAATGAGCAGTTCTTC
TRBD1,few,TRBJ2-7,TRBV2,CASNQPGTGSYEQYF,TGTGCCAGCAACCAACCCGGGACAGGGTCCTACGAGCAGTACTTC
NA,NA,TRBJ1-2,TRBV27,CASSSYREDYGYTF,TGTGCCAGCAGTTCATACAGGGAGGACTATGGCTACACCTTC
NA,few,TRBJ1-1,TRBV16,CASSSLGGGSAEAFF,TGTGCCAGCAGCTCGCTCGGGGGGGGGAGTGCTGAAGCTTTCTTT
NA,few,TRBJ1-1,TRBV28,CASSLLQGREAFF,TGTGCCAGCAGCCTTCTACAGGGCCGTGAAGCTTTCTTT
NA,NA,TRBJ2-7,TRBV5-8,CASSLGGQGDEQYF,TGTGCCAGCAGCTTAGGAGGGCAGGGTGACGAGCAGTACTTC
NA,NA,TRBJ2-5,TRBV9,CASSPTDSPLSQETQYF,TGTGCCAGCAGCCCAACGGACAGTCCCTTATCCCAAGAGACCCAGTACTTC
NA,NA,TRBJ1-2,TRBV6-1,CASSEDGGTLNYGYTF,TGTGCCAGCAGTGAAGATGGAGGGACCCTTAACTATGGCTACACCTTC
NA,once,TRBJ2-7,TRBV19,CASSYTMGYEQYF,TGTGCCAGTAGTTACACGATGGGGTACGAGCAGTACTTC
NA,NA,TRBJ2-3,TRBV4-3,CASSQETSGNTDTQYF,TGCGCCAGCAGCCAAGAAACAAGCGGAAACACAGATACGCAGTATTTT
NA,NA,TRBJ2-7,TRBV25-1,CASSAGSSSYEQYF,TGTGCCAGCAGTGCTGGGTCCAGCTCCTACGAGCAGTACTTC
TRBD1,NA,TRBJ2-7,TRBV9,CASSQGASYEQYF,TGTGCCAGCAGCCAGGGGGCAAGTTACGAGCAGTACTTC
TRBD1,NA,TRBJ1-1,TRBV19,CASSSRQGVTEAFF,TGTGCCAGTAGTAGCAGACAGGGGGTCACTGAAGCTTTCTTT
TRBD1,NA,TRBJ2-3,TRBV27,CASSPPRDRRPDTQYF,TGTGCCAGCAGTCCCCCTCGGGACAGACGACCAGATACGCAGTATTTT
NA,once,TRBJ2-7,TRBV7-7,CASSLSPGAYEQYF,TGTGCCAGCAGCTTAAGCCCAGGGGCCTACGAGCAGTACTTC
TRBD2,NA,TRBJ2-1,TRBV29-1,CSVSSGGAADEQFF,TGCAGCGTTAGTAGCGGGGGGGCTGCAGATGAGCAGTTCTTC
NA,NA,TRBJ2-7,TRBV7-6,CASSLEMSSGYEQYF,TGTGCCAGCAGCTTAGAAATGTCGTCGGGCTACGAGCAGTACTTC
TRBD1,NA,TRBJ1-2,TRBV4-3,CASSLQGDRVNGYTF,TGCGCCAGCAGCCTTCAGGGGGACAGGGTCAATGGCTACACCTTC
NA,NA,TRBJ2-7,TRBV7-6,CASSHLGYEQYF,TGTGCCAGCAGCCACCTCGGCTACGAGCAGTACTTC
NA,NA,TRBJ2-1,TRBV9,CASSVGGADNEQFF,TGTGCCAGCAGCGTAGGAGGGGCGGACAATGAGCAGTTCTTC
NA,NA,TRBJ2-7,TRBV5-1,CASSLESFASSSYEQYF,TGCGCCAGCAGCTTGGAATCGTTTGCTAGCTCATCCTACGAGCAGTACTTC
NA,few,TRBJ2-3,TRBV7-2,CASSLAGEDTQYF,TGTGCCAGCAGCTTAGCGGGAGAGGATACGCAGTATTTT
TRBD2,NA,TRBJ2-1,TRBV7-8,CASSLMRLAGANEQFF,TGTGCCAGCAGCTTAATGAGACTAGCGGGAGCCAATGAGCAGTTCTTC
NA,few,TRBJ1-1,TRBV7-6,CASSMELITEAFF,TGTGCCAGCAGCATGGAACTCATCACTGAAGCTTTCTTT
TRBD2,once,TRBJ2-1,TRBV7-6,CASSPSWGAGGYNEQFF,TGTGCCAGCAGCCCATCATGGGGAGCGGGGGGGTACAATGAGCAGTTCTTC
NA,NA,TRBJ2-7,TRBV13,CASSLYSGAYEQYF,TGTGCCAGCAGCTTATATTCTGGCGCCTACGAGCAGTACTTC
TRBD2,NA,TRBJ2-2,TRBV5-6,CASSFRTSGITGELFF,TGTGCCAGCAGCTTTAGGACTAGCGGGATAACCGGGGAGCTGTTTTTT
TRBD1,NA,TRBJ1-1,TRBV11-2,CASSLQGAVTEAFF,TGTGCCAGCAGCTTACAGGGGGCTGTGACTGAAGCTTTCTTT
NA,once,TRBJ1-2,TRBV4-3,CASSQDIQGKRGYTF,TGCGCCAGCAGCCAAGATATACAGGGCAAGAGGGGCTACACCTTC
TRBD1,NA,TRBJ1-2,TRBV4-1,CASSQGTGGIYGYTF,TGCGCCAGCAGCCAAGGGACAGGGGGGATCTATGGCTACACCTTC
TRBD2,few,TRBJ2-3,TRBV5-1,CASSLTAGSTDTQYF,TGCGCCAGCAGCTTAACAGCGGGGAGCACAGATACGCAGTATTTT
TRBD2,NA,TRBJ2-7,TRBV27,CASSSLAGVHEQYF,TGTGCCAGCAGTTCACTAGCGGGAGTCCACGAGCAGTACTTC
TRBD1,NA,TRBJ2-1,TRBV19,CASTGQFYNEQFF,TGTGCCAGTACGGGACAGTTCTACAATGAGCAGTTCTTC
NA,few,TRBJ2-5,TRBV4-3,CASSQEGVETQYF,TGCGCCAGCAGCCAAGAGGGGGTAGAGACCCAGTACTTC
TRBD2,few,TRBJ2-7,TRBV28,CASSLPGLAGEWEQYF,TGTGCCAGCAGTCTCCCGGGACTAGCGGGAGAATGGGAGCAGTACTTC
NA,medium-sized,TRBJ2-2,TRBV28,CASSLSSASGELFF,TGTGCCAGCAGTTTAAGTAGCGCCTCCGGGGAGCTGTTTTTT
NA,NA,TRBJ1-2,TRBV7-2,CASSWGEGSHYGYTF,TGTGCCAGCAGCTGGGGGGAGGGGTCTCACTATGGCTACACCTTC
NA,NA,TRBJ1-1,TRBV5-1,CASSPNGGMNTEAFF,TGCGCCAGCAGCCCGAACGGGGGGATGAACACTGAAGCTTTCTTT
NA,NA,TRBJ2-7,TRBV6-5,CASSYSPGVNEQYF,TGTGCCAGCAGTTACTCTCCAGGGGTGAACGAGCAGTACTTC
NA,NA,TRBJ2-7,TRBV7-9,CASSLGSYEQYF,TGTGCCAGCAGCTTAGGCAGCTACGAGCAGTACTTC
TRBD1,NA,TRBJ1-1,TRBV10-3,CATGQGEAFF,TGTGCCACGGGACAGGGCGAAGCTTTCTTT
TRBD2,NA,TRBJ2-1,TRBV30,CATEAGGYRQFF,TGTGCCACCGAAGCGGGAGGGTATAGACAGTTCTTC
TRBD1,NA,TRBJ1-4,TRBV28,CASSSAGTGRDEKLFF,TGTGCCAGCAGTTCAGCCGGGACAGGGCGGGATGAAAAACTGTTTTTT
NA,NA,TRBJ2-2,TRBV29-1,CSVEIVSTGTGELFF,TGCAGCGTTGAAATCGTCAGCACGGGCACCGGGGAGCTGTTTTTT
NA,NA,TRBJ1-2,TRBV21-1,CASSKGTQEANYGYTF,TGTGCCAGCAGCAAAGGAACGCAGGAAGCTAACTATGGCTACACCTTC
NA,NA,TRBJ1-1,TRBV10-3,CAISEGFALGMRGTEAFF,TGTGCCATCAGTGAGGGGTTCGCTTTGGGGATGAGGGGCACTGAAGCTTTCTTT
NA,NA,TRBJ2-7,TRBV9,CASSVATASSYEQYF,TGTGCCAGCAGCGTAGCAACAGCCTCCTCCTACGAGCAGTACTTC
NA,once,TRBJ1-5,TRBV7-9,CASTDGGGSNQPQHF,TGTGCCAGCACCGATGGGGGGGGGAGTAATCAGCCCCAGCATTTT
NA,NA,TRBJ2-5,TRBV9,CASSVAAGVGRTQYF,TGTGCCAGCAGCGTAGCAGCAGGGGTAGGTCGGACCCAGTACTTC
NA,few,TRBJ2-3,TRBV6-1,CASSEVDGGTDTQYF,TGTGCCAGCAGTGAGGTGGACGGGGGCACAGATACGCAGTATTTT
TRBD1,NA,TRBJ2-7,TRBV4-3,CASSQEGGQGSYYEQYF,TGCGCCAGCAGCCAAGAGGGGGGACAGGGGAGTTACTACGAGCAGTACTTC
TRBD1,NA,TRBJ2-7,TRBV6-5,CASSRDRDEQYF,TGTGCCAGCAGTCGTGACAGGGACGAGCAGTACTTC
NA,NA,TRBJ2-7,TRBV9,CASSVATRANEQYF,TGTGCCAGCAGCGTAGCTACGAGAGCGAACGAGCAGTACTTC